This TCR beta chain was retrieved from a study of blood T cell repertoires in COVID-19. The overall study: In each case, the material was cDNA or gDNA derived from T cells, B-cell-depleted T cells, or PBMCs.

Trimming cost V 5 bases and J 5 bases, with 13 bases left between them. Germline-derived CDR1 and CDR2 are SGHRS and YFSETQ. The CDR3 sequence is 13 residues long. The assay was immunoSEQ multiplex PCR, and TCRdb's table has in-frame clones only and misses some. The sample records approximately 110,000 clones, 88% being singletons. Sequenced input: peripheral blood. This chain connects TRBV5-1 to TRBJ2-5; perhaps TRBD2 as D (7 bases). The clonotype originates from a woman aged 45-60 years with active or convalescent COVID-19. The chain's CDR3 is CASSRGARETQYF. The CDR3 region has the DNA TGCGCCAGCAGTCGGGGGGCTAGGGAGACCCAGTACTTC.